This paragraph reports one T cell receptor beta chain. Documented time point: 2014-2015 season, pre-vaccination. Each time point used about 40 to 100 mL of blood. The repertoire was sequenced with immunoSEQ multiplex PCR; TCRdb's copy has only in-frame clones and lacks some. The top ten hold approximately 0.9% of the sample, which has more than 10,000 clones, roughly 77% seen once. Looked up from germline, CDR1 is LNHDA and CDR2 is SQIVND (reference sequence). This CDR3 spans 11 amino acids. V shed 7 bases and J shed 1 base, with 1 base lying between them. This sample was included in a study of follicular helper T cells after annual influenza vaccination.

The chain carries TRBV19 and TRBJ2-2; D is unclear. This clonotype was obtained from an adult who received the influenza vaccine. The source was CXCR5- memory CD4+ T cells sorted from blood, collected on the day of influenza vaccination. The CDR3 nucleotides are TGTGCCAGTAAGAACACCGGGGAGCTGTTTTTT. Its translation is CASKNTGELFF.